One TCR beta chain is described in this entry. The antigen is unknown. TCRdb independently ran MiXCR on the 5' RACE reads; one entry per CDR3 protein. This sample yields around 250,000 distinct CDR3 sequences, of which roughly 8.7% are seen a single time; less than 4% belongs to the top ten. The source of the sample is a study of identical twins. Findings and limits, study-wide: Memory repertoires lacked the insertion deficit that abundant cord blood beta clonotypes showed.

These data also featured in a second study, about yellow fever vaccine responses in identical twins.

The source is a woman aged 18-29 years in good health. The sample comprised CD8+ T cells sorted from blood.

DNA for the CDR3: TGTGCCACCGGCGAAGGGGCCCAGTACTTC. This encodes CATGEGAQYF. The chain links TRBV7-9 to TRBJ2-5; D is possibly TRBD1 (5 bases). V was trimmed by 10 bases and J by 9 bases, leaving 12 bases between them. The CDR3 length is 10 residues. Germline V CDR1 and CDR2: SEHNR, FQNEAQ (reference sequence).